The rows below give T cell receptor beta chains drawn from one sample of a study of cytomegalovirus exposure and HLA in healthy donors. The table came from immunoSEQ multiplex PCR; TCRdb's copy has only in-frame clones and leaves some out. The sample lists roughly 160,000 clones, roughly 80% occurring once. Sequenced sample: PBMCs. These receptors were obtained from a man under 40 in good health and CMV-seronegative. Both conserved end residues are part of each CDR3. D genes are given only for firm matches. Clone size, where shown, is once, few, many, or a class for clones that have expanded.

. TRBD1 TRBJ2-7 TRBV19 TGTGCCAGTAGTCCCCGGACAGGGCGCCCCTACGAGCAGTACTTC CASSPRTGRPYEQYF
. . TRBJ1-2 TRBV2 TGTGCCAGCCCTATCGGGGTTGGAAATGGCTACACCTTC CASPIGVGNGYTF
. TRBD2 TRBJ2-1 TRBV11-2 TGTGCCAGCAGCTTTGGACTAGCGGGAGCCTACAATGAGCAGTTCTTC CASSFGLAGAYNEQFF
. . TRBJ1-2 TRBV27 TGTGCCAGCAGCCCCCTGGGGGCAATATTCCCGGGGAACTATGGCTACACCTTC CASSPLGAIFPGNYGYTF
. TRBD1 TRBJ1-3 TRBV10-3 TGTGCCATCATGAAACAGGGGTTCGGAAACACCATATATTTT CAIMKQGFGNTIYF
. . TRBJ1-5 TRBV10-2 TGCGCCAGCAGTGAGCCGGGCGAGGGCGATCAGCCCCAGCATTTT CASSEPGEGDQPQHF
. TRBD2 TRBJ2-3 TRBV30 TGTGCCTGGAGTGTGACTAGCGGGGGCACAGATACGCAGTATTTT CAWSVTSGGTDTQYF
. TRBD1 TRBJ2-1 TRBV27 TGTGCCAGCAGTTGGACAGGCCATGAGCAGTTCTTC CASSWTGHEQFF
. TRBD2 TRBJ2-7 TRBV19 TGTGCCAGTAGTCCGGGACTAGCGAAAAGCTCCTACGAGCAGTACTTC CASSPGLAKSSYEQYF
few . TRBJ1-2 TRBV7-9 TGTGCCAGCCGGGGGGTAATTAACTATGGCTACACCTTC CASRGVINYGYTF
few . TRBJ2-5 TRBV9 TGTGCCAGCAGCGTAGAGGGGGGGCAAGAGACCCAGTACTTC CASSVEGGQETQYF
. TRBD2 TRBJ2-5 TRBV4-2 TGTGCCAGCAGCCAAGAGGCTAGCGGTCAGACCCAGTACTTC CASSQEASGQTQYF
. . TRBJ1-4 TRBV28 TGTGCCAGCAGTTCCTTCGGGGGGGCTAATGAAAAACTGTTTTTT CASSSFGGANEKLFF
. TRBD1 TRBJ1-3 TRBV18 TGTGCCAGCTCAGCACAGGGGTCCCCTGGAAACACCATATATTTT CASSAQGSPGNTIYF
. . TRBJ1-1 TRBV25-1 TGTGCCAGCACCCCGACAGGGAACACTGAAGCTTTCTTT CASTPTGNTEAFF
. TRBD1 TRBJ2-3 TRBV11-3 TGTGCCAGCAGCCGGACAGGGGGCGAGGATACGCAGTATTTT CASSRTGGEDTQYF
. . TRBJ2-7 TRBV19 TGTGCCAGTACCGATGGAGGTAAAAGCTACGAGCAGTACTTC CASTDGGKSYEQYF
. TRBD2 TRBJ2-2 TRBV4-2 TGTGCCAGCAGCCAAGTGGAGCGGGAGGTCGGCGGGGAGCTGTTTTTT CASSQVEREVGGELFF
. . TRBJ2-7 TRBV9 TGTGCCAGCACCGCCAGCTTAACAGCCTACGAGCAGTACTTC CASTASLTAYEQYF
. . TRBJ2-2 TRBV10-3 TGTGCCATCAAAGAGGAGGTTACCGGGGAGCTGTTTTTT CAIKEEVTGELFF
. TRBD1 TRBJ1-5 TRBV10-3 TGTGCCATCGCGTCCGGTTCGACAGGGGACAATCAGCCCCAGCATTTT CAIASGSTGDNQPQHF
. TRBD2 TRBJ2-1 TRBV2 TGTGCCAGCAGGAGGACTAGCGGATACAATGAGCAGTTCTTC CASRRTSGYNEQFF
. . TRBJ2-2 TRBV7-3 TGTGCCAGCAGCCGCCAGAGTGGACAGATTAACACCGGGGAGCTGTTTTTT CASSRQSGQINTGELFF
. TRBD1 TRBJ2-3 TRBV5-6 TGTGCCAGCAGCCCACCGGGACAGGGCGATACGCAGTATTTT CASSPPGQGDTQYF
. . TRBJ1-2 TRBV6-6 TGTGCCAGCAGTTACCCGGGACATTGGGGCTACACCTTC CASSYPGHWGYTF
. TRBD2 TRBJ2-7 TRBV6-5 TGTGCCAGCAGGGCTAGCGGGTCAACCTACGAGCAGTACTTC CASRASGSTYEQYF
. . TRBJ2-1 TRBV9 TGTGCCAGCAGCCCCGGAGGCGGGCTGGGCGATGAGCAGTTCTTC CASSPGGGLGDEQFF
. . TRBJ2-3 TRBV27 TGTGCCAGCAGTTTATCGTTCTGGGGCAGGGGGGTAGATACGCAGTATTTT CASSLSFWGRGVDTQYF
few TRBD2 TRBJ2-7 TRBV4-1 TGCGCCAGCAGCCAAGGGCTAGCGGATAAATCCTACGAGCAGTACTTC CASSQGLADKSYEQYF
. . TRBJ1-3 TRBV5-1 TGCGCCAGCAGCTTGGGGGTCAGGGCGGACACCATATATTTT CASSLGVRADTIYF
once TRBD1 TRBJ1-2 TRBV6-5 TGTGCCAGCAGTTACGACAGGGTCAACTATGGCTACACCTTC CASSYDRVNYGYTF
. TRBD1 TRBJ1-2 TRBV7-9 TGTGCCAGCAGCGACGGTGGGACAGGGTGGGTCTATGGCTACACCTTC CASSDGGTGWVYGYTF
few . TRBJ2-5 TRBV30 TGTGCCTGGAGTCCAAAAGAGACCCAGTACTTC CAWSPKETQYF
. TRBD1 TRBJ2-7 TRBV9 TGTGCCAGCAGCCTTACAGGGGGTATCTACGAGCAGTACTTC CASSLTGGIYEQYF
. . TRBJ1-1 TRBV30 TGTGCCTGGACGAGACACAGGGCTTTCTTT CAWTRHRAFF
once TRBD1 TRBJ1-1 TRBV6-5 TGTGCCAGCAGTTACTCGCGGGGACAGATGAACACTGAAGCTTTCTTT CASSYSRGQMNTEAFF
. TRBD2 TRBJ2-7 TRBV7-3 TGTGCCAGCAGCTTAACCCCGGGAGGCGAGCAGTACTTC CASSLTPGGEQYF
. TRBD1 TRBJ2-7 TRBV6-1 TGTGCCAGCAGGTACCGGGACAGGGCCTACGAGCAGTACTTC CASRYRDRAYEQYF
few . TRBJ2-7 TRBV13 TGTGCCAGCAGCTTAGCTGTTTCCTACGAGCAGTACTTC CASSLAVSYEQYF
. . TRBJ1-4 TRBV7-6 TGTGCCAGCAGCTTGAGGCGCGAAAAACTGTTTTTT CASSLRREKLFF
. TRBD2 TRBJ2-1 TRBV4-1 TGCGCCAGCAGCCAAGATGATGGGGGACTAGCGGGAGGATATGAGCAGTTCTTC CASSQDDGGLAGGYEQFF
. . TRBJ2-1 TRBV30 TGTGCCTGGAGTGTAAGCGTGCGGAGAATTGAGCAGTTCTTC CAWSVSVRRIEQFF
. . TRBJ1-4 TRBV29-1 TGCAGCGTTGCCGGGGAGGGTAACGAAAAACTGTTTTTT CSVAGEGNEKLFF
once TRBD2 TRBJ2-5 TRBV7-8 TGTGCCAGCAGCCCAGCAAACACCCGGACCGGGGGGGATGCGACCCAGTACTTC CASSPANTRTGGDATQYF
. TRBD1 TRBJ1-1 TRBV18 TGTGCCAGCTCACCCGGACAGGCTTCGAACACTGAAGCTTTCTTT CASSPGQASNTEAFF